The sequence of this T cell receptor beta chain was determined in a study of molecular identifiers for immune sequencing clone quantification. Study results and limitations: In CMV-specific effectors, clones above 20 copies held over 97% of molecules; naive, under 1%.

V trimming: 6 bases; J trimming: 4 bases; junction bases outside the gene matches: 10. Germline V gene sequence: CDR1 MNHEY, CDR2 SMNVEV (reference sequence). The CDR3 runs to 15 residues. A word on this clonotype: The target antigen is unknown.

Naive CD8 T cells were picked out by sorting for CD8+CD4-CCR7+CD45RA+. Previously described methods and listed TCR primers produced bulk TCR libraries. TCRdb re-derived calls from the PCR reads in MiXCR, one entry per CDR3 protein. This repertoire shows about 97,000 distinct CDR3 sequences, 30% to 35% found once; its top ten account for around a tenth. The chain joins TRBV27 to TRBJ2-5; 8 bases match TRBD2. The clonotype originates from a human donor in good health. Some libraries in this study had Jurkat cell RNA spiked in. Specimen: naive CD8+ T cells from blood, with Jurkat cell RNA spiked in. The subset: FACS-sorted CD8+CD4-CCR7+CD45RA+ naive T cells. CDR3: CASSPTGGAGETQYF. The CDR3 DNA is TGTGCCAGCAGCCCCACCGGGGGGGCGGGAGAGACCCAGTACTTC.